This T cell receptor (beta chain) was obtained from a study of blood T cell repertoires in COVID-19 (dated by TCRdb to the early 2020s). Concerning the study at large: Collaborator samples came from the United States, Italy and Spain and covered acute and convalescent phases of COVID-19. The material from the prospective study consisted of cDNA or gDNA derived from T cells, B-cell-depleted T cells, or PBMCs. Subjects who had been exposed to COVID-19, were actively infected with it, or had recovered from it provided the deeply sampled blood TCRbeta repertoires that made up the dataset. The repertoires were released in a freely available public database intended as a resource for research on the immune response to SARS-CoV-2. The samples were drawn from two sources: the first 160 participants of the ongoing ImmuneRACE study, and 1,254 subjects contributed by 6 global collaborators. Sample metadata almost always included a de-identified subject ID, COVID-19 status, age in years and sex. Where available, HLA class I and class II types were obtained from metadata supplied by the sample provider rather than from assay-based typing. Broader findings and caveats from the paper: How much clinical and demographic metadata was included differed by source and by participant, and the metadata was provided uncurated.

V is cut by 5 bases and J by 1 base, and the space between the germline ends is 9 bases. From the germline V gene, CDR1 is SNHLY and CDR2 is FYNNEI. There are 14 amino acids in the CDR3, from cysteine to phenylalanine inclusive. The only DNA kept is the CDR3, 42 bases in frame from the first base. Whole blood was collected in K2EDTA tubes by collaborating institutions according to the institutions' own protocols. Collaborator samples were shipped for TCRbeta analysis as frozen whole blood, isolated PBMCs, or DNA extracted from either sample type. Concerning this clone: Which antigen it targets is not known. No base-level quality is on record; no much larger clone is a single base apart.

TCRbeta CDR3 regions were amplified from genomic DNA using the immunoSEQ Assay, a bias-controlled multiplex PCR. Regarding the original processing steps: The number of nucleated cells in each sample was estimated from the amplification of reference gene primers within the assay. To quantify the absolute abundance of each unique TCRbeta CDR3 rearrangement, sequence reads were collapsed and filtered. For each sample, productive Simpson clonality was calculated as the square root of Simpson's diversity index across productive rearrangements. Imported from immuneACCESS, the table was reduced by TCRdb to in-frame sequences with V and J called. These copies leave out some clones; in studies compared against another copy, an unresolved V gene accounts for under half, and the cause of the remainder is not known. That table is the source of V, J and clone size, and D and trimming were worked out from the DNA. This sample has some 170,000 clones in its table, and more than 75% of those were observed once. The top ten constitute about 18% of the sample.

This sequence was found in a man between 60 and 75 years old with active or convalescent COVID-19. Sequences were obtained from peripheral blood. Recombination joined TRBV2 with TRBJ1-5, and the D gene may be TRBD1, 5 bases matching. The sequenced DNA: TGTGCCAGCAGTTCAGGGAGGAGCAATCAGCCCCAGCATTTT. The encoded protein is CASSSGRSNQPQHF.